This T cell receptor beta chain was documented in a study of cytomegalovirus exposure and HLA in healthy donors. Amplification used 60 Vbeta primers and 13 Jbeta primers. TCRdb's table, derived via immunoSEQ multiplex PCR, lists solely in-frame clones and lacks some. The sample shows over 100,000 clones, 60% to 85% of them seen only once. Regarding this clone: No antigen is known for it.

CDR3 length: 13 amino acids. Looked up from germline, CDR1 is WSHSY and CDR2 is SAAADI. V gave up 2 bases and J gave up 4 bases, with 8 bases separating them. Whereas donors were nominally healthy upon sampling, unrecorded immune exposures were probable. Study-level results: Later on, an analysis found that several of the most significant clusters appeared to be linked to common viral pathogens, which included parvovirus B19.

Source material: PBMCs. This chain joins TRBV10-2 and TRBJ1-1; no reliable D call. This clonotype was obtained from a middle-aged woman in good health and CMV-seropositive. Here the CDR3 reads CASSERDSTEAFF. In DNA form, the CDR3 reads TGCGCCAGCAGTGAGCGGGATTCCACTGAAGCTTTCTTT.